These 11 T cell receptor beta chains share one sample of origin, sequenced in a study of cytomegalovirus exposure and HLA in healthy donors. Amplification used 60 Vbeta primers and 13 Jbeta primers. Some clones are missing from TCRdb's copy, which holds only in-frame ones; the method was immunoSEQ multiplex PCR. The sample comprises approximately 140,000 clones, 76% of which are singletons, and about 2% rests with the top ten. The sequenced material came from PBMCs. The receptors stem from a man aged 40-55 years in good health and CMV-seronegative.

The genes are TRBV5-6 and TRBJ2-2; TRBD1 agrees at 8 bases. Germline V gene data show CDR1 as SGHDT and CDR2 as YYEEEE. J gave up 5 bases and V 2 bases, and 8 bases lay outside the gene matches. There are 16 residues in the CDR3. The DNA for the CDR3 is TGTGCCAGCAGCTTTGGACAGGGATGGGGTACCGGGGAGCTGTTTTTT. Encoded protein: CASSFGQGWGTGELFF.

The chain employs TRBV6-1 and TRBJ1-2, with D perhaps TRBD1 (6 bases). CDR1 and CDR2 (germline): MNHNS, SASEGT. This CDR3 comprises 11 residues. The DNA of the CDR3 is TGTGCGGGGGCAAATAACTATGGCTACACCTTC. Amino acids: CAGANNYGYTF.

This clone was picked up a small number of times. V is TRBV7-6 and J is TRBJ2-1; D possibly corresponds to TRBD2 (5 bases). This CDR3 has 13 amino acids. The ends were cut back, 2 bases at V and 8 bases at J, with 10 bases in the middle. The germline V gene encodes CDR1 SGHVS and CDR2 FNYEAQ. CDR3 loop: CASSLLAFDEQFF. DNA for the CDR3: TGTGCCAGCAGCTTACTAGCTTTCGATGAGCAGTTCTTC.

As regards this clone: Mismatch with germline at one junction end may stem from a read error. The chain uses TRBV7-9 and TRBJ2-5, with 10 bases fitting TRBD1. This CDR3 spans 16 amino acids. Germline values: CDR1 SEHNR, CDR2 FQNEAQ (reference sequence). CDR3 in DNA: TGTTCCAGCAGCAATTCCCCCGGGACAGGGGAAGAGACCCAGTACTTC. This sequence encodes CSSSNSPGTGEETQYF.

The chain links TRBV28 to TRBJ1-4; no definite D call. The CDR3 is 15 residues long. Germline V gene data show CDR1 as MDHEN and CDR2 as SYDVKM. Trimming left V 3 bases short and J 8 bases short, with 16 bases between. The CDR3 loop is CASSLADPRAEKLFF. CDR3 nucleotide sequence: TGTGCCAGCAGTTTGGCCGACCCAAGAGCGGAAAAACTGTTTTTT.

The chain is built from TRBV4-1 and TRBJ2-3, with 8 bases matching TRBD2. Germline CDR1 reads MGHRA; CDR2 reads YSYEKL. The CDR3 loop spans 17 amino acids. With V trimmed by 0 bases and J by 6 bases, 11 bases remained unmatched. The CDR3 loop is CASSQEESGRMADTQYF. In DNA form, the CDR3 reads TGCGCCAGCAGCCAAGAAGAAAGCGGGAGAATGGCGGATACGCAGTATTTT.

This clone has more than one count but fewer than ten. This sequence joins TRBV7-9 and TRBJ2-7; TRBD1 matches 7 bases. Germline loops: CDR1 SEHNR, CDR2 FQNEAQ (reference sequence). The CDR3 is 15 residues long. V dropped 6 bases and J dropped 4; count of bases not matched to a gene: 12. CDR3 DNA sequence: TGTGCCAGCAGACCCTTCCGGGACAGCACGTACGAGCAGTACTTC. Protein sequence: CASRPFRDSTYEQYF.

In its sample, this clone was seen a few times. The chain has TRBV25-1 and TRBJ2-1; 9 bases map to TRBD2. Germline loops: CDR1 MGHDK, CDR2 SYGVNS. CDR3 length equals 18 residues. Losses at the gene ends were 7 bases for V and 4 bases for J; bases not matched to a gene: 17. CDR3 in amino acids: CASTETSGINSRYNEQFF. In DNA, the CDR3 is TGTGCCAGCACTGAGACTAGCGGTATTAATTCAAGATACAATGAGCAGTTCTTC.

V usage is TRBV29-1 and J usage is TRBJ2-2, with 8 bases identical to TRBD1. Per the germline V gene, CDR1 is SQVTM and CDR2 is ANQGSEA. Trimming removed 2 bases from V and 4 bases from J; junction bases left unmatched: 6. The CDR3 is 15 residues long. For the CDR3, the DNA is TGCAGCGTTGAACGCTATGGACAGGGCACCGGGGAGCTGTTTTTT. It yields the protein CSVERYGQGTGELFF.

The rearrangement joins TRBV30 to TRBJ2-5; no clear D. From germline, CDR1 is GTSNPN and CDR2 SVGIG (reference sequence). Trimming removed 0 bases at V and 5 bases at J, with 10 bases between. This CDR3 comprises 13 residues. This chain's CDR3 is CAWSVPPGETQYF. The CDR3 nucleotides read TGTGCCTGGAGTGTACCCCCCGGGGAGACCCAGTACTTC. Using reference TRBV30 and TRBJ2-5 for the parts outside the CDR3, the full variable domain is SQTIHQWPATLVQPVGSPLSLECTVEGTSNPNLYWYRQAAGRGLQLLFYSVGIGQISSEVPQNLSASRPQDRQFILSSKKLLLSDSGFYLCAWSVPPGETQYFGPGTRLLVL.

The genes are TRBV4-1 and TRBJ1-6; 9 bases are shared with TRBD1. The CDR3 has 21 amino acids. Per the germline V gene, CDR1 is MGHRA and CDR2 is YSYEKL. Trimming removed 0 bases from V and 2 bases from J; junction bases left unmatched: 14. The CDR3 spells CASSQEGQGSFQPPYNSPLHF. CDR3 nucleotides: TGCGCCAGCAGCCAAGAGGGACAGGGATCGTTCCAGCCCCCCTATAATTCACCCCTCCACTTT.